This entry lists 21 T cell receptor beta chains sequenced from one sample in a study of OX40 agonist ivuxolimab in advanced cancers. The protocol was immunoSEQ multiplex PCR, while the TCRdb copy is restricted to in-frame clones and leaves out a portion. The sample lists around 23,000 clones, 80% to 90% occurring once. The sample was CD4+ or CD8+ T cells sorted from blood, taken in a trial of the OX40 agonist ivuxolimab. The receptors stem from an adult with an advanced solid tumor such as melanoma, head and neck, liver or kidney cancer.

V usage is TRBV27 and J usage is TRBJ2-3, with D perhaps given as TRBD1 or TRBD2 (5 bases each). Germline V gene lookup returns CDR1 MNHEY and CDR2 SMNVEV (reference sequence). The CDR3 runs 15 residues. V was cut by 8 bases and J by 5 bases, with 20 bases left in between. CDR3 DNA sequence: TGTGCCAGCCGGGTGGCCGGGGCCGGGATAGATACGCAGTATTTT. It codes for CASRVAGAGIDTQYF.

The V gene is TRBV6-1, the J gene TRBJ1-3; TRBD1 is a possible D gene (5 bases). Trimming took off 8 bases at V and 8 bases at J, with 13 bases between the two ends. Germline CDR1 reads MNHNS; CDR2 reads SASEGT. This CDR3 contains 12 residues. The DNA of the CDR3 is TGTGCCAGCTCGCTGAGGGGATACACCATATATTTT. Protein sequence: CASSLRGYTIYF.

This clone was detected a few times. The chain combines TRBV6-1 with TRBJ1-6; 7 bases align to TRBD1. The J segment lost 8 bases and the V segment lost 1 base, leaving 8 bases of the junction unmatched. The CDR3 loop spans 16 amino acids. In germline, CDR1 is MNHNS, CDR2 SASEGT. CDR3 in DNA: TGTGCCAGCAGTGAAGGACAGGGTATGGGATATTCACCCCTCCACTTT. It yields the protein CASSEGQGMGYSPLHF.

This chain uses TRBV4-2 with TRBJ1-2; TRBD1 matches at 7 bases. The CDR3 is made up of 15 amino acids. CDR1 LGHNA and CDR2 YNFKEQ come from the germline V gene. After removal of 5 bases from V and 2 bases from J, the junction contained 8 bases not matched to a gene. CDR3 nucleotides: TGTGCCAGCAGCTTTAGGGGGCGAGGGAACTATGGCTACACCTTC. The encoded protein is CASSFRGRGNYGYTF.

This rearrangement joins TRBV5-1 to TRBJ2-7, with D possibly being TRBD2 (6 bases). Per the germline V gene, CDR1 is SGHRS and CDR2 is YFSETQ. The CDR3 sequence is 15 residues long. Trimming shortened V by 5 bases and J by 0 bases, and 15 bases separated the two germline ends. The CDR3 DNA sequence: TGCGCCAGCAGTTTGCGGGACGATAGCTCCTACGAGCAGTACTTC. Protein: CASSLRDDSSYEQYF.

The rearrangement joins TRBV6-1 to TRBJ1-3, with TRBD1 identical over 9 bases. The germline V gene encodes CDR1 MNHNS and CDR2 SASEGT. This CDR3 spans 15 amino acids. Trimming removed 5 bases from V and 1 base from J; junction bases left unmatched: 3. The CDR3 is CASSTDRGSGNTIYF. CDR3 nucleotide sequence: TGTGCCAGCAGTACGGACAGGGGATCTGGAAACACCATATATTTT.

Here the CDR3 reads CASSREKGAGNQPQHF. In nucleotides, the CDR3 is TGTGCCAGCAGCCGGGAGAAGGGGGCTGGCAATCAGCCCCAGCATTTT. The rearrangement links TRBV5-6 to TRBJ1-5, with 7 bases aligning to TRBD1. J gave up 2 bases and V 4 bases, and 9 bases lay outside the gene matches. CDR3 length equals 16 residues. The germline gives CDR1 SGHDT, CDR2 YYEEEE.

V gene TRBV5-6 combines with J gene TRBJ2-1; D ambiguous. V lost 0 bases and J lost 3, with 10 bases in between. Germline CDR1 is SGHDT and CDR2 is YYEEEE. The CDR3 has 15 amino acids. The chain's CDR3 is CASSLGASRYNEQFF. In nucleotides, the CDR3 is TGTGCCAGCAGCTTGGGTGCAAGTCGCTACAATGAGCAGTTCTTC.

This clone was observed once. The chain couples TRBV7-3 to TRBJ1-1, with TRBD1 matching 7 bases. Germline V lookup: CDR1 SGHTA, CDR2 FQGTGA. The CDR3 runs 15 residues. V shed 5 bases, J shed 4 bases, and the junction held 10 bases outside the gene matches. The CDR3 region is CASSPGGAGSTEAFF. The CDR3, as DNA: TGTGCCAGCAGCCCAGGGGGGGCAGGGAGCACTGAAGCTTTCTTT.

V and J are TRBV9 and TRBJ2-1, with a weak D call TRBD2 (5 bases). Germline V lookup: CDR1 SGDLS, CDR2 YYNGEE. There are 16 residues in the CDR3. Trimming pared 3 bases from V and 5 bases from J, leaving 18 bases between. CDR3 amino acids: CASSALGALSNNEQFF. DNA of the CDR3: TGTGCCAGCAGCGCCTTGGGAGCACTGAGCAACAATGAGCAGTTCTTC. Together with reference TRBV9 and TRBJ2-1, the CDR3 gives the full variable domain: DSGVTQTPKHLITATGQRVTLRCSPRSGDLSVYWYQQSLDQGLQFLIQYYNGEERAKGNILERFSAQQFPDLHSELNLSSLELGDSALYFCASSALGALSNNEQFFGPGTRLTVL.

CDR3 sequence (DNA): TGTGCCAGCAGCAGGGGGGGACCCCAAGAGACCCAGTACTTC. This sequence encodes CASSRGGPQETQYF. This rearrangement joins TRBV6-1 to TRBJ2-5; possibly TRBD1 or TRBD2 for D (7 bases each). The V end was cut by 6 bases, the J end by 1 base, with 12 bases between. The CDR3 has 14 residues. Germline V CDR1 and CDR2: MNHNS, SASEGT.

This chain joins TRBV7-8 and TRBJ2-3; 9 bases are shared with TRBD1. Trimming at V came to 4 bases and at J to 6 bases, leaving 11 bases not matched to a gene. This CDR3 region has 16 residues. CDR1 is SGHVS and CDR2 is FQNEAQ in the germline V gene. CDR3 bases: TGTGCCAGCAGCTCGCTTCCGGGACAGGGAAGGGATACGCAGTATTTT. Amino acids: CASSSLPGQGRDTQYF. Based on the CDR3 plus reference TRBV7-8 and TRBJ2-3, the full variable domain is GAGVSQSPRYKVAKRGQDVALRCDPISGHVSLFWYQQALGQGPEFLTYFQNEAQLDKSGLPSDRFFAERPEGSVSTLKIQRTQQEDSAVYLCASSSLPGQGRDTQYFGPGTRLTVL.

The chain has TRBV10-1 and TRBJ1-2; TRBD1 aligns across 7 bases. V shed 0 bases and J 5 bases; nucleotides not matched to a gene: 6. This CDR3 is 15 amino acids long. Germline CDR1 reads WNHNN; CDR2 reads SYGVQD (reference sequence). CDR3 bases: TGCGCCAGCAGTGAGTCGCCAGGGGGACGGTATGGCTACACCTTC. Translated, it gives CASSESPGGRYGYTF.

This sequence joins TRBV7-2 and TRBJ2-2; D could derive from TRBD1 or TRBD2 (5 bases each). Looked up from germline, CDR1 is SGHTA and CDR2 is FQGNSA. Trimming removed 0 bases at V and 4 bases at J, with 9 bases between. The CDR3 runs 15 residues. The CDR3 DNA sequence: TGTGCCAGCAGCTTAGCCCGAGGGACCACCGGGGAGCTGTTTTTT. Its translation is CASSLARGTTGELFF.

V is TRBV11-2 and J is TRBJ1-6; 8 bases agree with TRBD1. CDR1 and CDR2 from the germline V gene are SGHAT and FQNNGV. This CDR3 is built from 14 residues. V was clipped by 5 bases and J by 9 bases; unmatched bases: 6. CDR3 loop: CASSHDRGGSPLHF. The CDR3 DNA follows: TGTGCCAGCAGCCACGACAGGGGAGGTTCACCCCTCCACTTT.

Here the CDR3 reads CASSDPEGASEKLFF. In DNA, the CDR3 is TGTGCCAGCAGTGACCCGGAAGGAGCTTCTGAAAAACTGTTTTTT. The chain combines TRBV2 with TRBJ1-4; D is ambiguous. CDR1 is SNHLY, CDR2 FYNNEI, per germline. The V and J ends lost 3 bases and 7 bases respectively, with 15 bases between them. The CDR3 has 15 amino acids. Filled out from reference TRBV2 and TRBJ1-4, the complete variable domain reads EPEVTQTPSHQVTQMGQEVILRCVPISNHLYFYWYRQILGQKVEFLVSFYNNEISEKSEIFDDQFSVERPDGSNFTLKIRSTKLEDSAMYFCASSDPEGASEKLFFGSGTQLSVL.

The sample holds a few counts of this clone. The chain is built from TRBV5-4 and TRBJ1-1, with TRBD1 matching 7 bases. The CDR3 contains 17 residues. Germline CDR1 and CDR2: SGHNT and YYREEE (reference sequence). With 0 bases clipped from V and 5 bases from J, the junction kept 13 bases outside the gene matches. CDR3 amino acids: CASSLGGRGVSVTEAFF. CDR3 in DNA: TGTGCCAGCAGCTTGGGGGGCAGGGGGGTCTCGGTGACTGAAGCTTTCTTT.

This chain joins TRBV10-3 and TRBJ2-1, with TRBD2 matching over 12 bases. The CDR3 totals 16 residues. CDR1 is ENHRY and CDR2 is SYGVKD in the germline V gene. Trimming removed 5 bases from V and 5 bases from J; junction bases left unmatched: 7. CDR3 amino acids: CAISLRTSGANNEQFF. The CDR3 bases are TGTGCCATCAGTCTCCGGACTAGCGGGGCAAACAATGAGCAGTTCTTC.

The V and J genes are TRBV28 and TRBJ2-1; D is possibly TRBD1 (6 bases). Germline assignment: CDR1 MDHEN and CDR2 SYDVKM. The CDR3 runs 13 residues. The CDR3 protein is CASQGSSYNEQFF. The CDR3 nucleotides read TGTGCGTCGCAGGGGAGCTCCTACAATGAGCAGTTCTTC.

The chain joins TRBV7-8 to TRBJ1-1; 7 nucleotides line up with TRBD1. V was clipped by 5 bases and J by 1 base; unmatched bases: 7. This CDR3 region has 15 residues. The germline V gene has CDR1 SGHVS and CDR2 FQNEAQ. Here the CDR3 reads CASSIRQGSNTEAFF. CDR3 nucleotides: TGTGCCAGCAGCATTCGACAGGGCTCGAACACTGAAGCTTTCTTT.

The chain combines TRBV27 with TRBJ2-7, with D unresolved. V was cut by 7 bases and J by 0 bases, with 10 bases left in between. CDR1 and CDR2 (germline): MNHEY, SMNVEV (reference sequence). The CDR3 runs 13 residues. The CDR3 DNA follows: TGTGCCAGCAAGGACGGCCGCTCCTACGAGCAGTACTTC. Amino acids: CASKDGRSYEQYF.